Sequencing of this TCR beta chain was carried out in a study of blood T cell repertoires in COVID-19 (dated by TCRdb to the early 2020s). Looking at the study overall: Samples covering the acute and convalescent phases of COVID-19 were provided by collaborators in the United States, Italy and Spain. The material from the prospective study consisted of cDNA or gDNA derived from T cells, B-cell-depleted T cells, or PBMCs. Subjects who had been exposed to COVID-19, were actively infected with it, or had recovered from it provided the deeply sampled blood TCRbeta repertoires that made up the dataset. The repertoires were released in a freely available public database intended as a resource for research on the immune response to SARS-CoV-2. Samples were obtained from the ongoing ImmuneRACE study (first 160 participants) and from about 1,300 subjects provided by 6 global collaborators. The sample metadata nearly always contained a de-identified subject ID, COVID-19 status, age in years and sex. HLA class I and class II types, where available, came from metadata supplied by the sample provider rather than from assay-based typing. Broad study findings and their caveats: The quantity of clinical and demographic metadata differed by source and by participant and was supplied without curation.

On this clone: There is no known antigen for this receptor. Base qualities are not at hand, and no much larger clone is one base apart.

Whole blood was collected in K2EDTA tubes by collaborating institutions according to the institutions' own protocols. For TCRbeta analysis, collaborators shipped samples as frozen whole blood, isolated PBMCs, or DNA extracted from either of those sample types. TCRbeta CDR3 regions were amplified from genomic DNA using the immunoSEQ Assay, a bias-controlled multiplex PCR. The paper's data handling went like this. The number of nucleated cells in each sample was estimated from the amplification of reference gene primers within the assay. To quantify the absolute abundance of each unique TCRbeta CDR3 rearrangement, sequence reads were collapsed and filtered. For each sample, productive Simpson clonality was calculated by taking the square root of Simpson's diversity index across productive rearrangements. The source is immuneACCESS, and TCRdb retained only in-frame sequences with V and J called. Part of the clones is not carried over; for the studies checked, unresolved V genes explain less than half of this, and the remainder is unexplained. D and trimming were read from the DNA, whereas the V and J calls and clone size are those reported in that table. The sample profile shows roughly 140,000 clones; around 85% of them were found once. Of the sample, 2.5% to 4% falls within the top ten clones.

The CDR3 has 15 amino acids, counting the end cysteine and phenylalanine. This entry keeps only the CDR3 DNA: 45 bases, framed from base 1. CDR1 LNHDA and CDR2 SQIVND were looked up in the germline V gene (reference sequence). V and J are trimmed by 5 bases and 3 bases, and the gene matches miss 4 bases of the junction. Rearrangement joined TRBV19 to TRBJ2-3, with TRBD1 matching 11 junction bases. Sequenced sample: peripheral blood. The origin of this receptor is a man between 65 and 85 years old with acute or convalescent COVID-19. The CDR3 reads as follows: CASSGRDRGTDTQYF. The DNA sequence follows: TGTGCCAGTAGTGGCCGGGACAGGGGGACAGATACGCAGTATTTT.